This entry lists 8 T cell receptor beta chains sequenced from one sample in a study of blood T cell repertoires in COVID-19. Generated by immunoSEQ multiplex PCR, the TCRdb table keeps only in-frame clones and is missing some. The sample carries more than 85,000 clones, about 84% recorded once. The sequencing sample was made of peripheral blood. Every receptor here comes from a human donor in a cohort sampled during active COVID-19.

This rearrangement joins TRBV28 to TRBJ2-1; 11 bases are a match to TRBD2. Per the germline V gene, CDR1 is MDHEN and CDR2 is SYDVKM. V gave up 2 bases and J gave up 9 bases; unmatched junction bases: 6. The CDR3 sequence is 15 residues long. CDR3 in amino acids: CASSLGIAGGGEQFF. The CDR3 nucleotides are TGTGCCAGCAGTTTAGGCATAGCGGGAGGGGGTGAGCAGTTCTTC.

This chain joins TRBV19 and TRBJ2-5; 8 nucleotides match TRBD1. The CDR3 is made up of 15 amino acids. V was pared by 1 base and J by 4 bases, with 5 bases of the junction left unmatched. CDR1 LNHDA and CDR2 SQIVND come from the germline V gene (reference sequence). CDR3 loop: CASSIVGQGSETQYF. CDR3 nucleotides: TGTGCCAGTAGTATAGTTGGACAGGGTTCAGAGACCCAGTACTTC.

The chain couples TRBV13 to TRBJ2-7; 7 bases match TRBD1. The V and J ends lost 3 bases and 5 bases, in that order; junction bases with no gene match: 7. The CDR3 runs to 14 residues. The germline V gene has CDR1 PRHDT and CDR2 FYEKMQ (reference sequence). The DNA for the CDR3 is TGTGCCAGCAGCTTCTCGGGCGACAGGGACGAGCAGTACTTC. It translates to CASSFSGDRDEQYF.

The chain uses TRBV7-8 and TRBJ2-1; TRBD2 might be the D (5 bases). From germline, CDR1 is SGHVS and CDR2 FQNEAQ. The CDR3 sequence is 12 residues long. The germline V and J ends were trimmed by 5 bases and 8 bases, with 10 bases remaining between them. CDR3 nucleotide sequence: TGTGCCAGCAGCCCCGGGATCTATGAGCAGTTCTTC. It is translated as CASSPGIYEQFF.

V gene TRBV7-6 combines with J gene TRBJ1-1, with D tentatively TRBD1 (6 bases). Deletions cut 5 bases from V and 5 bases from J, with 15 bases between. This CDR3 has 14 residues. Germline values: CDR1 SGHVS, CDR2 FNYEAQ. CDR3 in amino acids: CASSPQQGWTEAFF. The CDR3 DNA sequence: TGTGCCAGCAGCCCCCAACAGGGATGGACTGAAGCTTTCTTT. Looking up the rest from reference TRBV7-6 and TRBJ1-1 gives the full variable domain: GAGVSQSPRYKVTKRGQDVALRCDPISGHVSLYWYRQALGQGPEFLTYFNYEAQQDKSGLPNDRFSAERPEGSISTLTIQRTEQRDSAMYRCASSPQQGWTEAFFGQGTRLTVV.

J is TRBJ2-5 and V is TRBV7-3; tentative D call: TRBD1 (5 bases). CDR1 and CDR2 (germline): SGHTA, FQGTGA. The CDR3 length is 14 residues. Trimming removed 2 bases from V and 1 base from J, with 8 bases in between. In DNA form, the CDR3 reads TGTGCCAGCAGCTTATCGCAGGGCCAAGAGACCCAGTACTTC. This encodes CASSLSQGQETQYF.

This chain links TRBV19 with TRBJ2-5; 13 bases match TRBD2. V dropped 7 bases and J dropped 6; count of bases not matched to a gene: 14. The CDR3 is made up of 17 amino acids. Germline CDR1 and CDR2: LNHDA and SQIVND (reference sequence). CDR3 in DNA: TGTGCCAGTACCACCGTCGGACTAGCGGGAGAGGAAAAGACCCAGTACTTC. This codes for CASTTVGLAGEEKTQYF.

This sequence joins TRBV28 and TRBJ1-5; tentatively, D is TRBD1 (5 bases). Trimming pared 6 bases from V and 2 bases from J, leaving 17 bases between. The CDR3 runs 16 residues. Germline loops: CDR1 MDHEN, CDR2 SYDVKM. CDR3 in amino acids: CASRDKQGPGNQPQHF. The DNA of the CDR3 is TGTGCCAGCAGGGACAAGCAGGGCCCGGGCAATCAGCCCCAGCATTTT.